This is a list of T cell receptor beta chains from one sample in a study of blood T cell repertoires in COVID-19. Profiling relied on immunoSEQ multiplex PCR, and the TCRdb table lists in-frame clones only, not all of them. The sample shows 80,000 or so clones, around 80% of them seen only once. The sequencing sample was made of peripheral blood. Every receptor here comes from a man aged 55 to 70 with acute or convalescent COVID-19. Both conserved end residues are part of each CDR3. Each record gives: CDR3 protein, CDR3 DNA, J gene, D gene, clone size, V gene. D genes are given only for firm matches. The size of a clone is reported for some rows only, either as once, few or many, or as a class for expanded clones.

cdr3_aa: CASSLLLSYEQYF
cdr3_nt: TGTGCCAGCAGCTTACTACTTTCCTACGAGCAGTACTTC
j_call: TRBJ2-7
d_call: NA
clone_size: NA
v_call: TRBV7-2

cdr3_aa: CASGQGAYEQYF
cdr3_nt: TGTGCCAGCGGACAGGGGGCCTACGAGCAGTACTTC
j_call: TRBJ2-7
d_call: TRBD1
clone_size: NA
v_call: TRBV10-3

cdr3_aa: CASSFGTGGQEQYF
cdr3_nt: TGTGCCAGCAGTTTCGGGACAGGGGGCCAGGAGCAGTACTTC
j_call: TRBJ2-7
d_call: TRBD1
clone_size: once
v_call: TRBV27

cdr3_aa: CASSLVEGYNQPQHF
cdr3_nt: TGTGCCAGCAGCTTAGTGGAGGGTTACAATCAGCCCCAGCATTTT
j_call: TRBJ1-5
d_call: NA
clone_size: NA
v_call: TRBV7-6

cdr3_aa: CASSLGPQTGTSGSYEQYF
cdr3_nt: TGCGCCAGCAGCTTAGGCCCCCAAACCGGGACTAGCGGGTCCTACGAGCAGTACTTC
j_call: TRBJ2-7
d_call: TRBD2
clone_size: NA
v_call: TRBV5-1

cdr3_aa: CASSYGGFTGELFF
cdr3_nt: TGTGCCAGCAGTTACGGCGGGTTCACCGGGGAGCTGTTTTTT
j_call: TRBJ2-2
d_call: NA
clone_size: NA
v_call: TRBV6-5

cdr3_aa: CASSLGGPGEQFF
cdr3_nt: TGTGCCAGCAGCTTAGGGGGGCCAGGTGAGCAGTTCTTC
j_call: TRBJ2-1
d_call: NA
clone_size: once
v_call: TRBV7-2

cdr3_aa: CASRDTGANSPLHF
cdr3_nt: TGTGCCAGCAGAGATACAGGAGCGAATTCACCCCTCCACTTT
j_call: TRBJ1-6
d_call: NA
clone_size: NA
v_call: TRBV9

cdr3_aa: CASSARQGAGEKLFF
cdr3_nt: TGTGCCAGCAGCGCCAGACAGGGGGCCGGAGAAAAACTGTTTTTT
j_call: TRBJ1-4
d_call: TRBD1
clone_size: NA
v_call: TRBV7-2

cdr3_aa: CASSLGGANEQFF
cdr3_nt: TGTGCCAGCAGCTTAGGAGGGGCAAATGAGCAGTTCTTC
j_call: TRBJ2-1
d_call: NA
clone_size: few
v_call: TRBV5-4

cdr3_aa: CASNGQGLTIVQFF
cdr3_nt: TGTGCCAGCAATGGACAGGGGCTAACCATTGTTCAGTTCTTC
j_call: TRBJ2-1
d_call: TRBD1
clone_size: NA
v_call: TRBV6-5

cdr3_aa: CAVGGPSTYEQYF
cdr3_nt: TGTGCGGTCGGGGGACCGAGCACCTACGAGCAGTACTTC
j_call: TRBJ2-7
d_call: NA
clone_size: NA
v_call: TRBV6-5

cdr3_aa: CASSHGDRGPGETQYF
cdr3_nt: TGCGCCAGCAGCCATGGGGACAGGGGGCCAGGGGAGACCCAGTACTTC
j_call: TRBJ2-5
d_call: TRBD1
clone_size: NA
v_call: TRBV4-1

cdr3_aa: CASSSLGGSSYNEQFF
cdr3_nt: TGTGCCAGCAGCTCTTTAGGGGGAAGCTCCTACAATGAGCAGTTCTTC
j_call: TRBJ2-1
d_call: NA
clone_size: NA
v_call: TRBV7-2

cdr3_aa: CASIGQGLAETDTQYF
cdr3_nt: TGTGCCAGCATAGGACAGGGACTAGCAGAGACAGATACGCAGTATTTT
j_call: TRBJ2-3
d_call: NA
clone_size: few
v_call: TRBV28

cdr3_aa: CASSLVGGGDTQYF
cdr3_nt: TGTGCCAGCAGCTTGGTAGGGGGCGGGGATACGCAGTATTTT
j_call: TRBJ2-3
d_call: TRBD1
clone_size: NA
v_call: TRBV5-5

cdr3_aa: CASTQIAGGTVTDTQYF
cdr3_nt: TGTGCCAGCACACAAATTGCAGGGGGCACCGTCACAGATACGCAGTATTTT
j_call: TRBJ2-3
d_call: TRBD1
clone_size: NA
v_call: TRBV7-8

cdr3_aa: CASIRTGGISNQPQHF
cdr3_nt: TGTGCCAGTATCCGGACAGGGGGAATTAGCAATCAGCCCCAGCATTTT
j_call: TRBJ1-5
d_call: TRBD1
clone_size: NA
v_call: TRBV19

cdr3_aa: CASSFPQGTHGYTF
cdr3_nt: TGTGCCAGCAGCTTTCCACAGGGAACCCATGGCTACACCTTC
j_call: TRBJ1-2
d_call: NA
clone_size: NA
v_call: TRBV7-2

cdr3_aa: CAISESIVGTVNTEAFF
cdr3_nt: TGTGCCATCAGTGAGTCGATCGTGGGGACAGTGAACACTGAAGCTTTCTTT
j_call: TRBJ1-1
d_call: TRBD1
clone_size: once
v_call: TRBV10-3

cdr3_aa: CASSLDGELFF
cdr3_nt: TGTGCCAGCAGCCTAGACGGGGAGCTGTTTTTT
j_call: TRBJ2-2
d_call: NA
clone_size: NA
v_call: TRBV7-3

cdr3_aa: CSAQYTEAFF
cdr3_nt: TGCAGCGCACAATACACTGAAGCTTTCTTT
j_call: TRBJ1-1
d_call: NA
clone_size: NA
v_call: TRBV29-1

cdr3_aa: CASSQDFSGGSYEQYF
cdr3_nt: TGCGCCAGCAGCCAAGATTTTTCAGGGGGCTCCTACGAGCAGTACTTC
j_call: TRBJ2-7
d_call: TRBD1
clone_size: NA
v_call: TRBV4-3

cdr3_aa: CASSEVEDRHTQYF
cdr3_nt: TGTGCCAGCAGTGAAGTAGAGGATAGGCATACGCAGTATTTT
j_call: TRBJ2-3
d_call: NA
clone_size: once
v_call: TRBV6-1

cdr3_aa: CASSLGWRETQYF
cdr3_nt: TGTGCCAGCAGCCTAGGATGGCGGGAGACCCAGTACTTC
j_call: TRBJ2-5
d_call: NA
clone_size: NA
v_call: TRBV6-5

cdr3_aa: CASSPQGTTNEKLFF
cdr3_nt: TGCGCCAGCAGCCCACAGGGGACAACTAATGAAAAACTGTTTTTT
j_call: TRBJ1-4
d_call: TRBD1
clone_size: once
v_call: TRBV5-1

cdr3_aa: CASSVGAVLNEQFF
cdr3_nt: TGTGCCAGTAGTGTCGGAGCGGTACTCAATGAGCAGTTCTTC
j_call: TRBJ2-1
d_call: NA
clone_size: NA
v_call: TRBV19

cdr3_aa: CASSIRGNLDTEAFF
cdr3_nt: TGTGCCAGTAGTATCCGCGGCAATTTGGACACTGAAGCTTTCTTT
j_call: TRBJ1-1
d_call: NA
clone_size: NA
v_call: TRBV19

cdr3_aa: CASSPPGSPAVEQYF
cdr3_nt: TGTGCCAGTAGCCCCCCCGGGTCTCCGGCGGTAGAGCAGTACTTC
j_call: TRBJ2-7
d_call: NA
clone_size: NA
v_call: TRBV19

cdr3_aa: CSASDGVTDTQYF
cdr3_nt: TGCAGTGCTAGTGACGGGGTCACAGATACGCAGTATTTT
j_call: TRBJ2-3
d_call: NA
clone_size: few
v_call: TRBV20-1

cdr3_aa: CASSSLAGDTGELFF
cdr3_nt: TGTGCCAGCAGCTCCCTAGCGGGAGATACCGGGGAGCTGTTTTTT
j_call: TRBJ2-2
d_call: TRBD2
clone_size: NA
v_call: TRBV11-3

cdr3_aa: CASSLNSPLHF
cdr3_nt: TGTGCCAGCAGCCTCAATTCACCCCTCCACTTT
j_call: TRBJ1-6
d_call: NA
clone_size: NA
v_call: TRBV7-9

cdr3_aa: CASTGGIRYGYTF
cdr3_nt: TGTGCCAGCACTGGGGGGATTCGCTATGGCTACACCTTC
j_call: TRBJ1-2
d_call: NA
clone_size: NA
v_call: TRBV28

cdr3_aa: CASSYRTGEIHEQYF
cdr3_nt: TGTGCCAGCAGTTACCGAACAGGGGAGATCCACGAGCAGTACTTC
j_call: TRBJ2-7
d_call: TRBD1
clone_size: NA
v_call: TRBV6-2/TRBV6-3

cdr3_aa: CASSSLTAFLQNTEAFF
cdr3_nt: TGTGCCAGCAGTTCCTTGACAGCCTTCCTACAGAACACTGAAGCTTTCTTT
j_call: TRBJ1-1
d_call: NA
clone_size: NA
v_call: TRBV28

cdr3_aa: CASSVGSGQGSYEQYF
cdr3_nt: TGTGCCAGCAGCGTAGGGTCCGGACAGGGATCCTACGAGCAGTACTTC
j_call: TRBJ2-7
d_call: TRBD1
clone_size: few
v_call: TRBV9

cdr3_aa: CASGPQETQYF
cdr3_nt: TGTGCCAGCGGGCCACAAGAGACCCAGTACTTC
j_call: TRBJ2-5
d_call: NA
clone_size: NA
v_call: TRBV6-6

cdr3_aa: CASSPQGSNQPQHF
cdr3_nt: TGTGCCAGCAGCCCCCAGGGTAGCAATCAGCCCCAGCATTTT
j_call: TRBJ1-5
d_call: NA
clone_size: once
v_call: TRBV6-5

cdr3_aa: CASKPTGNQPQHF
cdr3_nt: TGTGCCAGCAAACCTACAGGGAATCAGCCCCAGCATTTT
j_call: TRBJ1-5
d_call: NA
clone_size: NA
v_call: TRBV6-5

cdr3_aa: CASSLGPQMGTQYF
cdr3_nt: TGTGCCAGCAGCTTAGGACCGCAAATGGGCACGCAGTATTTT
j_call: TRBJ2-3
d_call: NA
clone_size: NA
v_call: TRBV7-2

cdr3_aa: CASSFEFRGYTF
cdr3_nt: TGTGCCAGCAGTTTTGAGTTCCGGGGCTACACCTTC
j_call: TRBJ1-2
d_call: NA
clone_size: NA
v_call: TRBV28

cdr3_aa: CASSSHWGEGYTF
cdr3_nt: TGTGCCAGCAGCTCCCACTGGGGGGAAGGCTACACCTTC
j_call: TRBJ1-2
d_call: NA
clone_size: once
v_call: TRBV27

cdr3_aa: CASSLRRGQETQYF
cdr3_nt: TGTGCCAGCAGCCTGAGGCGGGGCCAAGAGACCCAGTACTTC
j_call: TRBJ2-5
d_call: NA
clone_size: NA
v_call: TRBV7-2

cdr3_aa: CASGGQGGSPLHF
cdr3_nt: TGTGCCAGCGGGGGCCAGGGCGGATCACCCCTCCACTTT
j_call: TRBJ1-6
d_call: NA
clone_size: NA
v_call: TRBV9

cdr3_aa: CASSQADRNTEAFF
cdr3_nt: TGTGCCAGCAGCCAGGCAGACAGGAACACTGAAGCTTTCTTT
j_call: TRBJ1-1
d_call: NA
clone_size: NA
v_call: TRBV3-1/TRBV3-2

cdr3_aa: CASSLADPYNEQFF
cdr3_nt: TGTGCCAGCAGTTTGGCCGATCCATACAATGAGCAGTTCTTC
j_call: TRBJ2-1
d_call: NA
clone_size: NA
v_call: TRBV27

cdr3_aa: CASSSGTSGYNEQFF
cdr3_nt: TGTGCCAGCAGTTCCGGGACTAGCGGTTACAATGAGCAGTTCTTC
j_call: TRBJ2-1
d_call: TRBD2
clone_size: few
v_call: TRBV3-1/TRBV3-2

cdr3_aa: CASSQQGVNEKLFF
cdr3_nt: TGCGCCAGCAGCCAACAGGGAGTCAATGAAAAACTGTTTTTT
j_call: TRBJ1-4
d_call: NA
clone_size: NA
v_call: TRBV5-1

cdr3_aa: CASSLSAGTDTQYF
cdr3_nt: TGTGCCAGCAGTTTAAGTGCGGGCACAGATACGCAGTATTTT
j_call: TRBJ2-3
d_call: NA
clone_size: NA
v_call: TRBV28

cdr3_aa: CASSPSSYNEQFF
cdr3_nt: TGTGCCAGCAGCCCGAGCTCCTACAATGAGCAGTTCTTC
j_call: TRBJ2-1
d_call: NA
clone_size: NA
v_call: TRBV9

cdr3_aa: CASSLTSGSSGANVLTF
cdr3_nt: TGTGCCAGCAGCTTGACTAGCGGATCCTCTGGGGCCAACGTCCTGACTTTC
j_call: TRBJ2-6
d_call: TRBD2
clone_size: few
v_call: TRBV7-2

cdr3_aa: CASSRDGAGSKTQYF
cdr3_nt: TGTGCCAGCAGCCGGGACGGAGCGGGGTCGAAGACCCAGTACTTC
j_call: TRBJ2-5
d_call: TRBD2
clone_size: NA
v_call: TRBV7-2

cdr3_aa: CASSYRNYDYTF
cdr3_nt: TGTGCCAGCAGTTACCGGAACTATGACTACACCTTC
j_call: TRBJ1-2
d_call: NA
clone_size: NA
v_call: TRBV6-2/TRBV6-3

cdr3_aa: CASSPPSNEQFF
cdr3_nt: TGTGCCAGCAGCCCCCCCAGCAATGAGCAGTTCTTC
j_call: TRBJ2-1
d_call: NA
clone_size: NA
v_call: TRBV6-6

cdr3_aa: CASSAPGRDEQYF
cdr3_nt: TGTGCCAGCAGTGCCCCGGGGAGGGACGAGCAGTACTTC
j_call: TRBJ2-7
d_call: TRBD2
clone_size: NA
v_call: TRBV25-1

cdr3_aa: CASSVQGHLNTEAFF
cdr3_nt: TGCGCCAGCAGCGTACAAGGACATCTGAACACTGAAGCTTTCTTT
j_call: TRBJ1-1
d_call: NA
clone_size: NA
v_call: TRBV5-1

cdr3_aa: CASSPRAGQATANTQYF
cdr3_nt: TGTGCCAGCAGCCCCAGGGCGGGACAGGCTACGGCGAATACGCAGTATTTT
j_call: TRBJ2-3
d_call: TRBD1
clone_size: NA
v_call: TRBV7-2